The text below deals with one T cell receptor (beta chain). Its antigen is currently unknown. cDNA libraries for TRB were generated by 5' RACE incorporating UMI labels. TCRdb re-called the 5' RACE reads; every CDR3 protein appears as one record, without DNA. The sample table sets out roughly 100,000 distinct CDR3 sequences. The data are from a study of CXCR3-negative and CXCR3-positive naive CD8 T cells. Study-wide results and caveats: Similar TRBV-TRBJ usage characterized naive CXCR3-negative and CXCR3-positive cells; memory cells differed. Partly lower CXCR3 expression followed cryopreservation, and most assays relied on fresh PBMCs. TRB CDR3 properties indicated TCR strength, while surface CD5 was similar across naive subsets. When CXCR3-positive naive cells were set against CXCR3-negative naive cells, the former had more hydrophobic TRB CDR3s.

The CDR3 contains 14 residues. CDR1 and CDR2 (germline): MNHNS, SASEGT. The sequenced sample consisted of naive CXCR3+ CD8+ T cells from blood. Subset specified: CD45RO-CCR7+CD27+CD95- naive CD8+ T cells expressing CXCR3 (TNR3+). This rearrangement joins TRBV6-1 to TRBJ2-1; TCRdb's assignment of TRBD1 cannot be checked, as there is no DNA. The receptor was derived from a human donor in good health. Some clones in this sample may be carry-over from other donors' samples. The CDR3 reads CASSETGVYNEQFF.